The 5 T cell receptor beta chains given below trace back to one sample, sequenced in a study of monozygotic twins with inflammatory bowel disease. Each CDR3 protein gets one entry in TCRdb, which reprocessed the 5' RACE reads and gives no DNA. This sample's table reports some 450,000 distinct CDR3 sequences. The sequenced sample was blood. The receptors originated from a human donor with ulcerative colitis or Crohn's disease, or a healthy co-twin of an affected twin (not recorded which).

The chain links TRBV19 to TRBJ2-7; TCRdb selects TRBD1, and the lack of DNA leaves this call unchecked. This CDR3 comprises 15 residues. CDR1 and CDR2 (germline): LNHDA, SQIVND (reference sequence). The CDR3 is CASSIAGPSSYEQYF.

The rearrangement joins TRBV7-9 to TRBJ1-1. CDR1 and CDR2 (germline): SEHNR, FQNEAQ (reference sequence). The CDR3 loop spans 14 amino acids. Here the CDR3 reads CASSREGRGTEAFF. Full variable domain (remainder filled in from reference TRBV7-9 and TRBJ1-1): DTGVSQNPRHKITKRGQNVTFRCDPISEHNRLYWYRQTLGQGPEFLTYFQNEAQLEKSRLLSDRFSAERPKGSFSTLEIQRTEQGDSAMYLCASSREGRGTEAFFGQGTRLTVV.

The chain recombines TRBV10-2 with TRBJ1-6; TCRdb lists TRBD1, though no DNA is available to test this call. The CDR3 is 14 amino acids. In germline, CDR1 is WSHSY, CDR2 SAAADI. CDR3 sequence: CATSRGGGDSPLHF.

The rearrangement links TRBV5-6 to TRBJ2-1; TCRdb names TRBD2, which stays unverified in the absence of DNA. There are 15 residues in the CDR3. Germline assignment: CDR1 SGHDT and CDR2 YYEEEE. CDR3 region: CASSREREGRNEQFF.

The CDR3 spells CASSLDFGEKLFF. The chain uses TRBV6-1 and TRBJ1-4. This CDR3 is built from 13 residues. Per germline, CDR1 MNHNS and CDR2 SASEGT.